The source of this T cell receptor (beta chain) is a study of cytomegalovirus exposure and HLA in healthy donors. General observations from the study: The CMV antigen specificity of a few CMV-associated chains was confirmed through in vitro analysis.

TCRdb's table, derived via immunoSEQ multiplex PCR, lists solely in-frame clones and lacks some. The sample consists of 150,000 to 200,000 clones, 65% to 85% of them appearing once. Germline-derived CDR1 and CDR2 are WSHSY and SAAADI. V shed 8 bases and J 1 base; nucleotides not matched to a gene: 3. The CDR3 is made up of 15 amino acids. Comment on this clone: The antigen remains unidentified.

The sample comprised PBMCs. V is TRBV10-2 and J is TRBJ2-5; 14 nucleotides match TRBD2. The sequence was obtained from a woman aged 18-29 years in good health and CMV-seropositive. In nucleotides, the CDR3 is TGCGCCAGCCGGACTAGCGGGGGGCCCCAAGAGACCCAGTACTTC. It translates to CASRTSGGPQETQYF.